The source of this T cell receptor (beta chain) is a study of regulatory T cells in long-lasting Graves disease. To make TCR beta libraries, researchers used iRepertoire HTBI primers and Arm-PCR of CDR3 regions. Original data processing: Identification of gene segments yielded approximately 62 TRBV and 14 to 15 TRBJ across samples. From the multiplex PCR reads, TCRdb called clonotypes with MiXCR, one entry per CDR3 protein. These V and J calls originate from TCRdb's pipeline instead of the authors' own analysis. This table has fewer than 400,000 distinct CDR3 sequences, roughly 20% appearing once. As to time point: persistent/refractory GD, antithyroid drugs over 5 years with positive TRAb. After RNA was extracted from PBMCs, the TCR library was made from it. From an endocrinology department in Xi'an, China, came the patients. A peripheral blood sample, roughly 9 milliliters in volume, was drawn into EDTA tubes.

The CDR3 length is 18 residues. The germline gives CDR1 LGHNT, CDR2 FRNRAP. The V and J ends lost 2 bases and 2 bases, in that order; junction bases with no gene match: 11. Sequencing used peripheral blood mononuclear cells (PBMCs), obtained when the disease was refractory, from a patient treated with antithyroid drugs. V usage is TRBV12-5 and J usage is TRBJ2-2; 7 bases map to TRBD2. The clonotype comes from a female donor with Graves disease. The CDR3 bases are TGTGCTAGTGGTTTGTTCTGGGGACTATCATCCAACACCGGGGAGCTGTTTTTT. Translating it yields CASGLFWGLSSNTGELFF. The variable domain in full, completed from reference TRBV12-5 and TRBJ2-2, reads DARVTQTPRHKVTEMGQEVTMRCQPILGHNTVFWYRQTMMQGLELLAYFRNRAPLDDSGMPKDRFSAEMPDATLATLKIQPSEPRDSAVYFCASGLFWGLSSNTGELFFGEGSRLTVL.